This is a list of T cell receptor beta chains from one sample in a study of breast tumors, draining lymph nodes, adjacent tissues. MiXCR, applied by TCRdb to the multiplex PCR reads, yields one record per CDR3 protein. The sample holds under 45,000 distinct CDR3 sequences; 35% to 45% are singletons and the top ten take approximately 10%. The sequencing sample was made of breast tumor tissue. The receptors stem from a female donor with breast cancer. Some clones in this sample may be carry-over from other donors' samples. Each CDR3 is given with its conserved first and last residue. Each record gives: D gene, J gene, clone size, V gene, CDR3 protein, CDR3 DNA. The D gene is left open where the match is weak. Clone sizes are given selectively: once, few, many, or a class where the clone is expanded.

D gene: .; J gene: TRBJ2-2; clone size: .; V gene: TRBV18; CDR3 protein: CASSPLMGTGELFF; CDR3 DNA: TGTGCCAGCTCACCGCTTATGGGGACCGGGGAGCTGTTTTTT
D gene: .; J gene: TRBJ1-5; clone size: .; V gene: TRBV20-1; CDR3 protein: CSAREWHNSNQPQHF; CDR3 DNA: TGCAGTGCTAGAGAGTGGCATAATAGCAATCAGCCCCAGCATTTT
D gene: TRBD1; J gene: TRBJ2-3; clone size: many; V gene: TRBV29-1; CDR3 protein: CSVETGGEDTQYF; CDR3 DNA: TGCAGCGTTGAGACAGGGGGCGAAGATACGCAGTATTTT
D gene: .; J gene: TRBJ2-3; clone size: once; V gene: TRBV9; CDR3 protein: CASSVEAGADTQYF; CDR3 DNA: TGTGCCAGCAGCGTAGAGGCCGGGGCCGATACGCAGTATTTT
D gene: TRBD1; J gene: TRBJ2-4; clone size: few; V gene: TRBV19; CDR3 protein: CASSLPGQVNIQYF; CDR3 DNA: TGTGCCAGTAGCCTACCGGGACAGGTCAACATTCAGTACTTC
D gene: TRBD1; J gene: TRBJ1-5; clone size: many; V gene: TRBV6-6; CDR3 protein: CASSLTGGNQPQHF; CDR3 DNA: TGTGCCAGCAGCCTCACAGGGGGCAATCAGCCCCAGCATTTT
D gene: TRBD2; J gene: TRBJ2-1; clone size: many; V gene: TRBV6-1; CDR3 protein: CASNSLAGEKGEQFF; CDR3 DNA: TGTGCCAGCAATTCTCTAGCGGGCGAGAAGGGTGAGCAGTTCTTC
D gene: TRBD2; J gene: TRBJ2-7; clone size: .; V gene: TRBV9; CDR3 protein: CASNLGTSGPYEQYF; CDR3 DNA: TGTGCCAGCAACCTAGGGACTAGCGGCCCCTACGAGCAGTACTTC
D gene: .; J gene: TRBJ2-3; clone size: .; V gene: TRBV24-1; CDR3 protein: CATSDAGFGPDTQYF; CDR3 DNA: TGTGCCACCAGTGATGCCGGATTCGGGCCAGATACGCAGTATTTT
D gene: .; J gene: TRBJ2-1; clone size: medium-sized; V gene: TRBV2; CDR3 protein: CASIYLGTEQFF; CDR3 DNA: TGTGCCAGCATTTACCTGGGGACTGAGCAGTTCTTC
D gene: TRBD2; J gene: TRBJ2-3; clone size: many; V gene: TRBV29-1; CDR3 protein: CSVVWLAGGKDTQYF; CDR3 DNA: TGCAGCGTTGTTTGGCTAGCGGGAGGTAAAGATACGCAGTATTTT
D gene: .; J gene: TRBJ1-4; clone size: many; V gene: TRBV4-1; CDR3 protein: CASSREGAVGNEKLFF; CDR3 DNA: TGCGCCAGCAGCCGCGAAGGGGCAGTGGGTAATGAAAAACTGTTTTTT
D gene: .; J gene: TRBJ1-4; clone size: many; V gene: TRBV25-1; CDR3 protein: CASSRGAGEKLFF; CDR3 DNA: TGTGCCAGCAGTCGGGGGGCGGGAGAAAAACTGTTTTTT
D gene: .; J gene: TRBJ1-2; clone size: many; V gene: TRBV5-4; CDR3 protein: CASSSGASYGYTF; CDR3 DNA: TGTGCCAGCAGCTCGGGAGCCAGCTATGGCTACACCTTC
D gene: .; J gene: TRBJ2-2; clone size: medium-sized; V gene: TRBV10-3; CDR3 protein: CAISKAEPATGELFF; CDR3 DNA: TGTGCCATCAGTAAAGCGGAACCTGCGACCGGGGAGCTGTTTTTT
D gene: TRBD1; J gene: TRBJ2-7; clone size: many; V gene: TRBV19; CDR3 protein: CASSMGQGGEQYF; CDR3 DNA: TGTGCCAGTAGTATGGGACAGGGAGGCGAGCAGTACTTC
D gene: .; J gene: TRBJ2-7; clone size: many; V gene: TRBV5-8; CDR3 protein: CASSPTRDLYEQYF; CDR3 DNA: TGTGCCAGCAGCCCTACCCGTGACCTCTACGAGCAGTACTTC
D gene: TRBD1; J gene: TRBJ1-6; clone size: once; V gene: TRBV9; CDR3 protein: CASSKRDSSYNSPLHF; CDR3 DNA: TGTGCCAGCAGCAAAAGGGACAGCTCCTATAATTCACCCCTCCACTTT
D gene: .; J gene: TRBJ2-7; clone size: once; V gene: TRBV5-4; CDR3 protein: CASSSVSGEQYF; CDR3 DNA: TGTGCCAGCAGCTCGGTTAGCGGCGAGCAGTACTTC
D gene: TRBD1; J gene: TRBJ2-5; clone size: few; V gene: TRBV28; CDR3 protein: CASRGQGAGETQYF; CDR3 DNA: TGTGCCAGCAGGGGACAGGGGGCTGGGGAGACCCAGTACTTC
D gene: TRBD2; J gene: TRBJ2-7; clone size: many; V gene: TRBV5-8; CDR3 protein: CASSSGGLAGNEQYF; CDR3 DNA: TGTGCCAGCAGCTCCGGAGGACTAGCGGGAAACGAGCAGTACTTC
D gene: TRBD2; J gene: TRBJ2-1; clone size: many; V gene: TRBV20-1; CDR3 protein: CSARDPGTSGYNEQFF; CDR3 DNA: TGCAGTGCTAGAGACCCCGGGACTAGCGGCTACAATGAGCAGTTCTTC
D gene: TRBD1; J gene: TRBJ2-1; clone size: .; V gene: TRBV6-6; CDR3 protein: CASSGTGFYNEQFF; CDR3 DNA: TGTGCCAGCAGTGGGACAGGGTTCTACAATGAGCAGTTCTTC